The next 25 T cell receptor beta chains were all read from a single sample in a study of T cells in Graves' hyperthyroidism and ophthalmopathy. Amplified regions were TCR beta CDR3 sequences from RNA transcripts. The HTBI primer set served for first-round RT-PCR of the TCR CDR3. TCRdb reprocessed the multiplex PCR reads via MiXCR and lists one record per CDR3 protein. The repertoire holds 560,000 or so distinct CDR3 sequences, with 20% as singletons. Material for sequencing was blood. These receptors were collected from a man aged 40-49 years with Graves' ophthalmopathy.

The chain carries TRBV12-3 or TRBV12-4 and TRBJ2-1; no definite D call. V lost 5 bases to trimming and J lost 1 base, with 9 bases between them. The CDR3 is 14 amino acids. CDR3 sequence reads: CASSPPMSYNEQFF. The DNA for the CDR3 is TGTGCCAGCAGTCCCCCTATGTCCTACAATGAGCAGTTCTTC.

V and J are TRBV11-1 and TRBJ1-1; D unresolved. Trimming removed 0 bases at V and 4 bases at J, with 6 bases between. The length of the CDR3 is 13 residues. Germline values: CDR1 SGHAT, CDR2 FQDESV (reference sequence). This CDR3 reads CASSLALGTEAFF. Here the CDR3 DNA reads TGTGCCAGCAGCTTAGCACTGGGCACTGAAGCTTTCTTT.

In this sample, this clonotype turned up many times. This chain connects TRBV7-2 to TRBJ2-3; no firm D call. This CDR3 has 15 residues. CDR1 is SGHTA and CDR2 is FQGNSA in the germline V gene. V was cut by 6 bases and J by 0 bases, with 13 bases left in between. CDR3 nucleotide sequence: TGTGCCAGCAGACTGACGGTTTCTAGCACAGATACGCAGTATTTT. Its translation: CASRLTVSSTDTQYF.

This clonotype was observed many times. The V gene is TRBV6-1, the J gene TRBJ2-1; TRBD2 agrees at 7 bases. The germline V gene has CDR1 MNHNS and CDR2 SASEGT. J lost 2 bases, V lost 5 bases, and 12 bases had no gene match. The CDR3 has 17 amino acids. CDR3 nucleotide sequence: TGTGCCAGCAGTACACACCGGGACTACCTACCCTACAATGAGCAGTTCTTC. It is translated as CASSTHRDYLPYNEQFF.

The chain has TRBV28 and TRBJ1-4; TRBD1 might be the D (5 bases). CDR3 length equals 11 residues. Germline V CDR1 and CDR2: MDHEN, SYDVKM. CDR3 nucleotide sequence: TGTGCGGGCGGGGCAAATGAAAAACTGTTTTTT. Its translation is CAGGANEKLFF. The whole variable domain, filled in from reference TRBV28 and TRBJ1-4, reads DVKVTQSSRYLVKRTGEKVFLECVQDMDHENMFWYRQDPGLGLRLIYFSYDVKMKEKGDIPEGYSVSREKKERFSLILESASTNQTSMYLCAGGANEKLFFGSGTQLSVL.

This chain uses TRBV11-2 with TRBJ1-5; D gene uncertain. This CDR3 has 14 residues. The ends were cut back, 1 base at V and 5 bases at J, with 9 bases in the middle. Germline loops: CDR1 SGHAT, CDR2 FQNNGV. Here the CDR3 reads CASSLAGRYQPQHF. The CDR3 bases are TGTGCCAGCAGCTTAGCCGGCAGATATCAGCCCCAGCATTTT.

This clonotype turned up a few times. This chain connects TRBV5-6 to TRBJ1-6; 7 nucleotides match TRBD1. The CDR3 spans 16 residues. The junction had 11 bases not matched to a gene; V was cut back by 2 bases and J by 9 bases. In germline, CDR1 is SGHDT, CDR2 YYEEEE. The CDR3 protein is CASSLRGQGVASPLHF. CDR3 nucleotides: TGTGCCAGCAGCTTACGAGGTCAGGGGGTAGCTTCACCCCTCCACTTT.

This clonotype has just a few counts. The chain is built from TRBV28 and TRBJ1-2, with D possibly being TRBD1 (5 bases). The CDR3 runs 14 residues. V was cut by 6 bases and J by 3 bases, with 14 bases left in between. Germline V gives CDR1 MDHEN, CDR2 SYDVKM. In DNA, the CDR3 is TGTGCCAGCAGCTTAACAGGAATCTACTATGGCTACACCTTC. Protein product: CASSLTGIYYGYTF.

In its sample, this clonotype was seen many times. This chain connects TRBV5-1 to TRBJ2-7; tentative D call: TRBD2 (5 bases). Germline loops: CDR1 SGHRS, CDR2 YFSETQ. This CDR3 contains 14 residues. Deletions cut 0 bases from V and 6 bases from J, with 13 bases between. CDR3 DNA sequence: TGCGCCAGCAGCTTGGATGGGGAGCTTGGCGAGCAGTACTTC. Amino acid sequence: CASSLDGELGEQYF. Based on the CDR3 plus reference TRBV5-1 and TRBJ2-7, the full variable domain is KAGVTQTPRYLIKTRGQQVTLSCSPISGHRSVSWYQQTPGQGLQFLFEYFSETQRNKGNFPGRFSGRQFSNSRSEMNVSTLELGDSALYLCASSLDGELGEQYFGPGTRLTVT.

This clonotype has at least ten counts. The chain couples TRBV6-1 to TRBJ2-7, with 7 bases identical to TRBD2. The length of the CDR3 is 14 residues. J lost 1 base, V lost 8 bases, and 8 bases had no gene match. Germline CDR1 is MNHNS and CDR2 is SASEGT. CDR3 nucleotides: TGTGCCAGCTCTCTCGGGGAGGGATCCTACGAGCAGTACTTC. Protein product: CASSLGEGSYEQYF.

The chain employs TRBV24-1 and TRBJ2-1, with a tentative D call TRBD2 (6 bases). CDR1 and CDR2 from the germline V gene are KGHDR and SFDVKD. This CDR3 region has 13 residues. V was cut by 5 bases and J by 10 bases, with 14 bases left in between. This CDR3 is CATSGGGVAEQFF. The CDR3 DNA follows: TGTGCCACCAGTGGAGGAGGGGTTGCCGAGCAGTTCTTC.

A few counts support this clonotype. The chain uses TRBV13 and TRBJ2-3; D is unclear. V was clipped by 3 bases and J by 4 bases, with 8 bases between them. This CDR3 region has 13 residues. Germline V gene sequence: CDR1 PRHDT, CDR2 FYEKMQ (reference sequence). This CDR3 reads CASSLGDPDTQYF. The CDR3 bases are TGTGCCAGCAGCTTGGGCGACCCAGATACGCAGTATTTT.

The chain is built from TRBV10-3 and TRBJ2-5, with 7 bases that match TRBD1. This CDR3 has 13 residues. V lost 7 bases to trimming and J lost 2 bases; unmatched junction nucleotides: 4. Germline assignment: CDR1 ENHRY and CDR2 SYGVKD. The CDR3 sequence: CAITAGGQETQYF. CDR3 coding DNA: TGTGCCATCACGGCAGGGGGACAAGAGACCCAGTACTTC.

The rearrangement uses TRBV3-1 and TRBJ1-5; D uncertain. Germline CDR1 LGHDT, CDR2 YNNKEL (reference sequence). The length of the CDR3 is 15 residues. V lost 0 bases and J 6 bases, leaving 12 bases between the germline ends. The CDR3 protein is CASSQDFWGGQPQHF. CDR3 coding DNA: TGTGCCAGCAGCCAAGATTTCTGGGGAGGTCAGCCCCAGCATTTT.

The chain employs TRBV6-1 and TRBJ1-5, with D unclear. V was pared by 2 bases and J by 2 bases, with 7 bases between. This CDR3 region has 14 residues. Germline CDR1 MNHNS, CDR2 SASEGT. CDR3 loop: CASSESVGNQPQHF. DNA of the CDR3: TGTGCCAGCAGTGAAAGTGTTGGCAATCAGCCCCAGCATTTT.

At least ten counts were recorded for this clonotype. This rearrangement joins TRBV5-1 to TRBJ2-5, with a possible D match to TRBD1 (5 bases). The CDR3 runs 17 residues. Germline loops: CDR1 SGHRS, CDR2 YFSETQ. V lost 0 bases, J lost 1 base, and 16 bases lay in between. DNA of the CDR3: TGCGCCAGCAGCTTGGGGGGCCGCCAGGGTGGCCAAGAGACCCAGTACTTC. Protein sequence: CASSLGGRQGGQETQYF.

The rearrangement links TRBV2 to TRBJ1-1, with 9 positions matching TRBD1. Looked up from germline, CDR1 is SNHLY and CDR2 is FYNNEI. The CDR3 covers 14 residues. V trimming: 3 bases; J trimming: 6 bases; junction bases outside the gene matches: 5. This CDR3 reads CASSDLTGGPEAFF. CDR3 coding DNA: TGTGCCAGCAGTGACCTTACAGGGGGCCCTGAAGCTTTCTTT.

Many counts were recorded for this clonotype. This chain links TRBV12-3 or TRBV12-4 with TRBJ2-1, with TRBD2 matching over 10 bases. V lost 2 bases to trimming and J lost 7 bases; unmatched junction nucleotides: 8. The CDR3 has 16 residues. The CDR3 nucleotides read TGTGCCAGCAGTTTATACCTAGCGGGAGCTAGGAATGAGCAGTTCTTC. Translation: CASSLYLAGARNEQFF.

The chain links TRBV6-1 to TRBJ2-7; 12 nucleotides align to TRBD2. Germline CDR1 reads MNHNS; CDR2 reads SASEGT. The V and J ends lost 11 bases and 3 bases, in that order; junction bases with no gene match: 20. CDR3 length: 18 amino acids. The CDR3 sequence: CACNTRLAGVKSGYEQYF. The CDR3 region has the DNA TGTGCCTGCAATACGAGACTAGCGGGAGTAAAATCGGGCTACGAGCAGTACTTC.

This clonotype came up a few times. This chain uses TRBV5-1 with TRBJ2-2; a possible D gene is TRBD2 (5 bases). V lost 4 bases and J 4 bases, leaving 20 bases between the germline ends. Per germline, CDR1 SGHRS and CDR2 YFSETQ. This CDR3 is 17 amino acids long. DNA for the CDR3: TGCGCCAGCAGCGCTTCAGCGGAGCCACGGGGCACCGGGGAGCTGTTTTTT. Protein product: CASSASAEPRGTGELFF.

This clonotype was picked up one time. Relative to the germline gene, one junction end is altered; a read error may explain this. The J gene is TRBJ2-4, the V gene TRBV27, with no clear D. Germline CDR1 MNHEY, CDR2 SMNVEV (reference sequence). The CDR3 sequence is 19 residues long. The DNA for the CDR3 is TGTGCCAGCAGTCCGTGGGTGGTAGAAGGTGGTGTTCTCAAAAACGTTCAGTACTTC. Translation: CASSPWVVEGGVLKNVQYF.

The V and J genes are TRBV19 and TRBJ2-1; 11 bases are shared with TRBD2. Trimming at V came to 6 bases and at J to 0 bases, leaving 19 bases not matched to a gene. The CDR3 is 21 residues long. In germline, CDR1 is LNHDA, CDR2 SQIVND (reference sequence). CDR3 DNA sequence: TGTGCCAGTAGGGGTTCCTTGGGGGCTAGCGGGGGGCCCCGCTCCTACAATGAGCAGTTCTTC. Protein sequence: CASRGSLGASGGPRSYNEQFF.

In its sample, this clonotype was seen a few times. This chain joins TRBV5-1 and TRBJ1-2; the D is unclear. V dropped 4 bases and J dropped 4 bases, with 14 bases sitting between them. Germline V gene data show CDR1 as SGHRS and CDR2 as YFSETQ. The CDR3 length is 14 residues. In nucleotides, the CDR3 is TGCGCCAGCAGCCTTGACACTGGATCCTATGGCTACACCTTC. It specifies CASSLDTGSYGYTF.

This clonotype was detected ten times or more. V gene TRBV20-1 combines with J gene TRBJ2-1, with TRBD1 matching over 8 bases. V shed 4 bases and J 8 bases; nucleotides not matched to a gene: 10. The CDR3 length is 14 residues. The germline CDR1 and CDR2 sequences are DFQATT and SNEGSKA (reference sequence). Here the CDR3 DNA reads TGCAGTGCTAATGACAGGGGACTCCTCTATGAGCAGTTCTTC. Translation: CSANDRGLLYEQFF.

This clonotype was counted only a few times. The genes are TRBV30 and TRBJ1-5, with no clear D. The CDR3 spans 14 residues. Germline assignment: CDR1 GTSNPN and CDR2 SVGIG (reference sequence). V was pared by 0 bases and J by 4 bases, with 10 bases between. CDR3 amino acids: CAWSVGSPNQPQHF. The CDR3 coding sequence is TGTGCCTGGAGTGTTGGGTCACCAAATCAGCCCCAGCATTTT. The full variable domain, rest sourced from reference TRBV30 and TRBJ1-5, is SQTIHQWPATLVQPVGSPLSLECTVEGTSNPNLYWYRQAAGRGLQLLFYSVGIGQISSEVPQNLSASRPQDRQFILSSKKLLLSDSGFYLCAWSVGSPNQPQHFGDGTRLSIL.